This T cell receptor (beta chain) came from a study of CD8+ T cells in alopecia areata. Study-wide context: Oral tofacitinib, 5 to 10 mg twice daily, was given in an open-label trial. Patients given treatment had severity scored by the percentage of scalp area affected. Study-level points and caveats: Persistence during tofacitinib was seen for many expanded lesional clones in scalp and blood.

In the case of this clone: The antigen is not known.

RNA, once extracted, was reverse transcribed into cDNA for use as the sequencing template. Measured with immunoSEQ multiplex PCR; TCRdb has only the in-frame clones, and not every one. The table includes under 4,500 clones, roughly three quarters detected once. The V segment lost 4 bases and the J segment 3 bases; nucleotides outside the gene matches: 5. The germline CDR1 and CDR2 sequences are SGHRS and YFSETQ. This CDR3 region has 15 residues. Sample treatment: oral pan-JAK inhibitor, 5-10 mg twice daily. Those with alopecia areata gave lesional scalp punch biopsies and peripheral blood. The receptor was derived from a human donor with alopecia areata. The rearrangement joins TRBV5-1 to TRBJ2-5; 11 positions agree with TRBD1. Here the sequenced sample was skin, taken at week 24, from a patient treated with tofacitinib. The CDR3: CASSPWTGGEETQYF. The CDR3 nucleotides read TGCGCCAGCAGCCCATGGACAGGGGGCGAAGAGACCCAGTACTTC.